Listed below are T cell receptor beta chains from one sample, sequenced in a study of T cells in Graves' hyperthyroidism and ophthalmopathy. TCRdb reanalysed the multiplex PCR reads using MiXCR and keeps one entry per CDR3 protein. The sample yields 550,000 to 800,000 distinct CDR3 sequences, roughly 17% seen once. Material for sequencing was blood. The source of these receptors is a man aged 45-65 years with Graves' hyperthyroidism. The CDR3 runs from the conserved cysteine through the conserved F or W. The order of the fields is clone size, J gene, V gene, CDR3 length, D gene, CDR3 DNA, CDR3 protein. D genes are given only for firm matches. A clone size is listed for some rows: how often the clone was seen (once, few, many), or a class if it is expanded.

abundance: many
j_gene: TRBJ1-5
v_gene: TRBV6-2/TRBV6-3
len: 12
d_gene: NA
CDR3nt: TGTGCCAGCACGGGGGGCCGTCAGCCCCAGCATTTT
CDR3aa: CASTGGRQPQHF

abundance: NA
j_gene: TRBJ2-1
v_gene: TRBV7-3
len: 16
d_gene: NA
CDR3nt: TGTGCCAGCAGCCCGACTCACCGGGCCACCTGCAATGAGCAGTTCTTC
CDR3aa: CASSPTHRATCNEQFF

abundance: few
j_gene: TRBJ2-7
v_gene: TRBV11-3
len: 16
d_gene: TRBD1
CDR3nt: TGTGCCAGCAGCTTAGAGACGGGACAGGGGTCCTACGAGCAGTACTTC
CDR3aa: CASSLETGQGSYEQYF

abundance: NA
j_gene: TRBJ2-1
v_gene: TRBV19
len: 15
d_gene: TRBD2
CDR3nt: TGTGCCAGTAGTATCGGGACTAGCGCATACAATGAGCAGTTCTTC
CDR3aa: CASSIGTSAYNEQFF

abundance: NA
j_gene: TRBJ2-1
v_gene: TRBV6-2/TRBV6-3
len: 15
d_gene: TRBD2
CDR3nt: TGTGCCAGCAGAACTAGCGGGGGCAACTACAATGAGCAGTTCTTC
CDR3aa: CASRTSGGNYNEQFF

abundance: few
j_gene: TRBJ2-1
v_gene: TRBV3-1
len: 18
d_gene: TRBD2
CDR3nt: TGTGCCAGCAGCCAAGATCTTATGGGACTAGCGGGAGTCCATGAGCAGTTCTTC
CDR3aa: CASSQDLMGLAGVHEQFF

abundance: many
j_gene: TRBJ2-7
v_gene: TRBV28
len: 15
d_gene: TRBD2
CDR3nt: TGTGCCAGCAGGGATTCCGGGACTAGCGGATACGAGCAGTACTTC
CDR3aa: CASRDSGTSGYEQYF

abundance: many
j_gene: TRBJ1-2
v_gene: TRBV28
len: 14
d_gene: TRBD1
CDR3nt: TGTGCCAGCAGAGGACAGGGGAAAAACTATGGCTACACCTTC
CDR3aa: CASRGQGKNYGYTF

abundance: NA
j_gene: TRBJ2-2
v_gene: TRBV29-1
len: 13
d_gene: TRBD2
CDR3nt: TGCAGCGTTGAGGCTAGCGGCACCGGGGAGCTGTTTTTT
CDR3aa: CSVEASGTGELFF

abundance: many
j_gene: TRBJ2-7
v_gene: TRBV6-1
len: 15
d_gene: TRBD2
CDR3nt: TGTGCCAGCAGGGAGACTAGCGGGGGATCCTACGAGCAGTACTTC
CDR3aa: CASRETSGGSYEQYF

abundance: many
j_gene: TRBJ1-1
v_gene: TRBV10-3
len: 13
d_gene: NA
CDR3nt: TGTGCCATCAGTGAATCAAGGCCGGCTGAAGCTTTCTTT
CDR3aa: CAISESRPAEAFF

abundance: NA
j_gene: TRBJ2-3
v_gene: TRBV7-3
len: 12
d_gene: TRBD1
CDR3nt: TGTGCCAGCAGCTGGGACAGCGGTACGCAGTATTTT
CDR3aa: CASSWDSGTQYF

abundance: few
j_gene: TRBJ2-4
v_gene: TRBV6-1
len: 13
d_gene: NA
CDR3nt: TGTGCCAGCAGTGAATCACTTGGGGACATTCAGTACTTC
CDR3aa: CASSESLGDIQYF

abundance: NA
j_gene: TRBJ2-1
v_gene: TRBV7-9
len: 15
d_gene: NA
CDR3nt: TGTGCCAGCAGCTTAGCAGGACTGGGGATCAATGAGCAGTTCTTC
CDR3aa: CASSLAGLGINEQFF

abundance: few
j_gene: TRBJ1-5
v_gene: TRBV7-4
len: 16
d_gene: NA
CDR3nt: TGTGCCAGCAGCTTAGGGACGGCGAAGGGCAATCAGCCCCAGCATTTT
CDR3aa: CASSLGTAKGNQPQHF

abundance: many
j_gene: TRBJ2-7
v_gene: TRBV28
len: 14
d_gene: NA
CDR3nt: TGTGCCAGCAGAGGACACGGGGACCTCTACGAGCAGTACTTC
CDR3aa: CASRGHGDLYEQYF

abundance: NA
j_gene: TRBJ2-3
v_gene: TRBV7-7
len: 14
d_gene: TRBD1
CDR3nt: TGTGCTAGCAGCCCCAGACAGGGCGCAGATACGCAGTATTTT
CDR3aa: CASSPRQGADTQYF

abundance: many
j_gene: TRBJ2-7
v_gene: TRBV28
len: 13
d_gene: NA
CDR3nt: TGTGCCAGCAGCCTCCAGGGTGACTACGAGCAGTACTTC
CDR3aa: CASSLQGDYEQYF

abundance: many
j_gene: TRBJ2-3
v_gene: TRBV27
len: 17
d_gene: TRBD2
CDR3nt: TGTGCCAGCAGTTTATTTGCGGGAGGACTCCTCACAGATACGCAGTATTTT
CDR3aa: CASSLFAGGLLTDTQYF

abundance: NA
j_gene: TRBJ2-1
v_gene: TRBV28
len: 13
d_gene: NA
CDR3nt: TGTGCCAGCACCGGACGGCTAAGCAATGAGCAGTTCTTC
CDR3aa: CASTGRLSNEQFF

abundance: few
j_gene: TRBJ2-3
v_gene: TRBV4-1
len: 16
d_gene: TRBD2
CDR3nt: TGCGCCAGCAGCCGGCAACTAGCGGAGCAGTCAGATACGCAGTATTTT
CDR3aa: CASSRQLAEQSDTQYF

abundance: NA
j_gene: TRBJ1-2
v_gene: TRBV10-1
len: 17
d_gene: TRBD1
CDR3nt: TGCGCCAGCAGTGACCGGAGGACAGGGAAGAGCAAGGGGGGCTACACCTTC
CDR3aa: CASSDRRTGKSKGGYTF

abundance: many
j_gene: TRBJ1-5
v_gene: TRBV2
len: 12
d_gene: NA
CDR3nt: TGTGCCAGCAGTGATAGGATTCAGCCCCAGCATTTT
CDR3aa: CASSDRIQPQHF

abundance: many
j_gene: TRBJ2-5
v_gene: TRBV7-9
len: 13
d_gene: NA
CDR3nt: TGTGCCACCCCCACGTCGGTTGAAGAGACCCAGTACTTC
CDR3aa: CATPTSVEETQYF

abundance: many
j_gene: TRBJ2-3
v_gene: TRBV28
len: 15
d_gene: TRBD1
CDR3nt: TGTGCCAGCAGTTCCGGACAGGGTAGCCCAGATACGCAGTATTTT
CDR3aa: CASSSGQGSPDTQYF

abundance: many
j_gene: TRBJ1-2
v_gene: TRBV5-5
len: 15
d_gene: TRBD1
CDR3nt: TGTGCCAGCAGCCTGACAGGGTCGCCTAACTATGGCTACACCTTC
CDR3aa: CASSLTGSPNYGYTF

abundance: NA
j_gene: TRBJ2-7
v_gene: TRBV20-1
len: 15
d_gene: NA
CDR3nt: TGCAGTGCTAGAGATCGGTCGCAGGGGCTCTACGAGCAGTACTTC
CDR3aa: CSARDRSQGLYEQYF

abundance: NA
j_gene: TRBJ1-2
v_gene: TRBV16
len: 15
d_gene: TRBD1
CDR3nt: TGTGCCAGCAGCCAGCCGGGACAGTCTAACTATGGCTACACCTTC
CDR3aa: CASSQPGQSNYGYTF

abundance: NA
j_gene: TRBJ2-1
v_gene: TRBV6-5
len: 15
d_gene: TRBD2
CDR3nt: TGTGCCAGCAGTTCCCGAGCGGGAGGTCCCAATGAGCAGTTCTTC
CDR3aa: CASSSRAGGPNEQFF

abundance: many
j_gene: TRBJ1-6
v_gene: TRBV2
len: 15
d_gene: NA
CDR3nt: TGTGCCAGCAGTCCCGGCCCTGGACTTAATTCACCCCTCCACTTT
CDR3aa: CASSPGPGLNSPLHF

abundance: NA
j_gene: TRBJ2-1
v_gene: TRBV19
len: 13
d_gene: NA
CDR3nt: TGTGCCAGTAGTTGGACCCCCGGGGATGAGCAGTTCTTC
CDR3aa: CASSWTPGDEQFF

abundance: many
j_gene: TRBJ2-5
v_gene: TRBV10-3
len: 16
d_gene: TRBD1
CDR3nt: TGTGCCATCAGTGCAGCAGGAAAGGGGGCTGAAGAGACCCAGTACTTC
CDR3aa: CAISAAGKGAEETQYF

abundance: many
j_gene: TRBJ2-5
v_gene: TRBV11-2
len: 14
d_gene: NA
CDR3nt: TGTGCCAGCAGTTCTGAGGGGTGGCAAGAGACCCAGTACTTC
CDR3aa: CASSSEGWQETQYF

abundance: few
j_gene: TRBJ2-7
v_gene: TRBV10-2
len: 12
d_gene: TRBD1
CDR3nt: TGCGCCAGCAGAGTAGGGGGCATCGAGCAGTACTTC
CDR3aa: CASRVGGIEQYF

abundance: many
j_gene: TRBJ2-3
v_gene: TRBV12-3/TRBV12-4
len: 12
d_gene: NA
CDR3nt: TGTGCCAGCAGTTTAGTTATCGATACGCAGTATTTT
CDR3aa: CASSLVIDTQYF

abundance: many
j_gene: TRBJ1-2
v_gene: TRBV2
len: 14
d_gene: NA
CDR3nt: TGTGCCAGCAGTGAAACACCAGATAACTATGGCTACACCTTC
CDR3aa: CASSETPDNYGYTF

abundance: many
j_gene: TRBJ2-7
v_gene: TRBV2
len: 14
d_gene: NA
CDR3nt: TGTGCCAGCAGTGATCGGCAGGGGAGCGACGAGCAGTACTTC
CDR3aa: CASSDRQGSDEQYF

abundance: NA
j_gene: TRBJ2-5
v_gene: TRBV7-9
len: 13
d_gene: NA
CDR3nt: TGTGCCAGCAGAAGGGTCGGGCAAGAGACCCAGTACTTC
CDR3aa: CASRRVGQETQYF

abundance: few
j_gene: TRBJ2-5
v_gene: TRBV9
len: 18
d_gene: TRBD2
CDR3nt: TGTGCCAGCAGCGTAGCAGGACTAGCGGGAGGAGGGGGGGAGACCCAGTACTTC
CDR3aa: CASSVAGLAGGGGETQYF

abundance: NA
j_gene: TRBJ2-7
v_gene: TRBV3-1
len: 17
d_gene: NA
CDR3nt: TGTGCCAGCGGCCCAGGGGGCTTAGCGGGAGCCCCCCACGAGCAGTACTTC
CDR3aa: CASGPGGLAGAPHEQYF

abundance: NA
j_gene: TRBJ2-1
v_gene: TRBV7-9
len: 13
d_gene: TRBD2
CDR3nt: TGTGCCAGCAGCGCTAGCGGGAGAGATGAGCAGTTCTTC
CDR3aa: CASSASGRDEQFF

abundance: NA
j_gene: TRBJ1-2
v_gene: TRBV20-1
len: 11
d_gene: TRBD1
CDR3nt: TGCAGTGCTACAGGACAGGGTGGCTACACCTTC
CDR3aa: CSATGQGGYTF

abundance: many
j_gene: TRBJ2-2
v_gene: TRBV28
len: 15
d_gene: NA
CDR3nt: TGTGCCACTATGTGGGGCCAAACGTTCACCGGGGAGCTGTTTTTT
CDR3aa: CATMWGQTFTGELFF